The sample holds a few counts of the clone carrying this T cell receptor beta chain. Its target is unknown. The data derive from a study of T cell repertoires in cytomegalovirus infection. Per germline, CDR1 LNHDA and CDR2 SQIVND (reference sequence). V shed 4 bases and J shed 2 bases, with 12 bases lying between them. The CDR3 extends over 15 amino acids. TCRdb ran MiXCR on the reads and lists one entry per CDR3 protein. This sample has roughly 800,000 distinct CDR3 sequences, with almost 30% found just once. The rearrangement uses TRBV19 and TRBJ1-5, with D maybe TRBD1 (6 bases). The input for sequencing was cultured CD8+ T cells from PBMCs, taken from culture after CMV antigen stimulation. The TCR sequence derives from a human donor in good health (CMV status not recorded). Some clones in this sample may be carry-over from other donors' samples. The CDR3 nucleotides are TGTGCCAGTAGTAGCCAGGGGCTAGGCAATCAGCCCCAGCATTTT. Its protein is CASSSQGLGNQPQHF.